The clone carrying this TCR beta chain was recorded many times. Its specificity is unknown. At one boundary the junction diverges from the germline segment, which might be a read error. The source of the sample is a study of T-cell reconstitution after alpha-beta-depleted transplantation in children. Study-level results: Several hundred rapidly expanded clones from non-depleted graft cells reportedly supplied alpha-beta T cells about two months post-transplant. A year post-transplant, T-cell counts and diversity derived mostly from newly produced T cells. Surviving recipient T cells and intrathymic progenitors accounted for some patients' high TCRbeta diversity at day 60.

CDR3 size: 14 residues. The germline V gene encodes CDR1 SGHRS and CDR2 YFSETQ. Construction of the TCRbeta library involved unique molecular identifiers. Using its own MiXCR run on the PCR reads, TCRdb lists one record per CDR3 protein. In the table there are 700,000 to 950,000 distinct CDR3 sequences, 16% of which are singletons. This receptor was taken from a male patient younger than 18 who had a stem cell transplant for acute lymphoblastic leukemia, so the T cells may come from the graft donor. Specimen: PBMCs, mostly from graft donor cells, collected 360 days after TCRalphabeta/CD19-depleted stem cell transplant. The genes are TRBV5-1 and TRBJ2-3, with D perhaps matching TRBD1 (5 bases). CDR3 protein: CASSLWGSTDTQYF. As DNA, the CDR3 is TGTGCCAGCAGCCTTTGGGGCTCCACAGATACGCAGTATTTT.